Below are 28 T cell receptor beta chains sequenced from a single sample in a study of vaccination and CD4 T cells after COVID-19. Treatment noted: approximately nine-day PBMC culture with coronavirus spike peptide pools or control peptides (ViraFEST assay). Antigens for these TCRs are unknown. Cultured CD4+ T-cell DNA underwent Oncomine TCR Beta short-read sequencing. Each CDR3 protein is one row after TCRdb ran MiXCR on the PCR reads. The table has more than 13,000 distinct CDR3 sequences, about 56% seen once. The source was CD4+ T cells from blood, cultured in vitro, collected before SARS-CoV-2 vaccination. These receptors came from a human donor who had recovered from COVID-19.

DNA of the CDR3: TGCAGTGCTTCACAGGGGGCAGGACAGCCCCAGCATTTT. It specifies CSASQGAGQPQHF. The chain uses TRBV20-1 and TRBJ1-5; 9 positions agree with TRBD1. V was clipped by 5 bases and J by 7 bases; unmatched bases: 6. Germline lookup yields CDR1 DFQATT and CDR2 SNEGSKA (reference sequence). This CDR3 comprises 13 residues.

The V gene is TRBV7-2, the J gene TRBJ2-1, with 15 bases fitting TRBD2. The CDR3 runs to 20 residues. Germline V gene sequence: CDR1 SGHTA, CDR2 FQGNSA. J gave up 7 bases and V 2 bases, and 15 bases lay outside the gene matches. In nucleotides, the CDR3 is TGTGCCAGCAGCTTACCTCCCGGGACTAGCGGGAGGAAAGGTGAGAATGAGCAGTTCTTC. This translates into CASSLPPGTSGRKGENEQFF.

The rearrangement joins TRBV19 to TRBJ2-3; D uncertain. V was clipped by 2 bases and J by 2 bases, with 8 bases between them. The CDR3 consists of 14 residues. From germline, CDR1 is LNHDA and CDR2 SQIVND (reference sequence). The CDR3 region is CASSITASTDTQYF. CDR3 in DNA: TGTGCCAGTAGTATAACGGCCTCCACAGATACGCAGTATTTT.

This clonotype appeared a few times. The chain is built from TRBV12-3 or TRBV12-4 and TRBJ1-1; unclear D gene. With 3 bases removed from V and 2 bases from J, the gap between germline ends came to 7 bases. CDR3 length equals 13 residues. The CDR3 is CASSFTRNTEAFF. In DNA form, the CDR3 reads TGTGCCAGCAGTTTTACCAGAAACACTGAAGCTTTCTTT.

Only one count was recorded for this clonotype. The J gene is TRBJ2-7, the V gene TRBV28; 10 bases line up with TRBD2. V lost 5 bases and J lost 0; bases outside the gene matches: 4. In germline, CDR1 is MDHEN, CDR2 SYDVKM. There are 15 residues in the CDR3. The chain's CDR3 is CASSHPSGSSYEQYF. The DNA for the CDR3 is TGTGCCAGCAGTCATCCTAGCGGGAGCTCCTACGAGCAGTACTTC.

As for this clonotype: Here the CDR3 omits its conserved ending phenylalanine or tryptophan, so a read error is the likely source. The chain combines TRBV7-8 with TRBJ1-2, with a weak D call TRBD1 (5 bases). Between the trimmed V and J ends, which lost 2 bases and 4 bases, there was a span of 11 bases. The CDR3 is 14 residues long. Germline-derived CDR1 and CDR2 are SGHVS and FQNEAQ. This CDR3 reads CASSLSQGFYGYTL. CDR3 nucleotide sequence: TGTGCCAGCAGCTTATCTCAGGGCTTCTATGGCTACACCCTC.

The rearrangement joins TRBV20-1 to TRBJ1-5; 7 bases match TRBD1. V trimming: 3 bases; J trimming: 1 base; junction bases outside the gene matches: 9. CDR3 length equals 16 residues. Germline V gene sequence: CDR1 DFQATT, CDR2 SNEGSKA (reference sequence). The CDR3 nucleotides read TGCAGTGCTAGTCCTCGGACAGGTACGAGCAATCAGCCCCAGCATTTT. Amino acid sequence: CSASPRTGTSNQPQHF.

This rearrangement joins TRBV11-3 to TRBJ2-7; D is possibly TRBD1 or TRBD2 (5 bases each). Germline V gene data show CDR1 as SGHNT and CDR2 as YENEEA. This CDR3 is 14 amino acids long. V was clipped by 2 bases and J by 5 bases, with 13 bases between them. The CDR3 DNA is TGTGCCAGCAGCTTATTAGGCCAGGGAGACGAGCAGTACTTC. Translated: CASSLLGQGDEQYF.

The chain combines TRBV7-2 with TRBJ2-5; a possible D gene is TRBD2 (6 bases). In germline, CDR1 is SGHTA, CDR2 FQGNSA. V was pared by 8 bases and J by 4 bases, with 17 bases between. The CDR3 loop spans 14 amino acids. The CDR3 DNA is TGTGCCAGCTCCCCTGGGGGTAGCGGAGAGACCCAGTACTTC. This translates into CASSPGGSGETQYF.

The chain carries TRBV27 and TRBJ1-5; D ambiguous. V lost 3 bases and J lost 4, with 4 bases in between. The germline gives CDR1 MNHEY, CDR2 SMNVEV (reference sequence). The CDR3 consists of 12 residues. This CDR3 is CASSLQNQPQHF. The DNA for the CDR3 is TGTGCCAGCAGTTTGCAAAATCAGCCCCAGCATTTT.

This sequence joins TRBV5-4 and TRBJ1-2; D ambiguous. From germline, CDR1 is SGHNT and CDR2 YYREEE (reference sequence). The CDR3 is 12 residues long. The ends were cut back, 0 bases at V and 4 bases at J, with 4 bases in the middle. The CDR3: CASSLDSYGYTF. The DNA for the CDR3 is TGTGCCAGCAGCTTGGATTCCTATGGCTACACCTTC.

The genes are TRBV15 and TRBJ2-1, with 8 bases lining up with TRBD2. Germline CDR1 is LNHNV and CDR2 is YYDKDF (reference sequence). V gave up 3 bases and J gave up 0 bases; unmatched junction bases: 4. The CDR3 consists of 16 residues. The CDR3 DNA reads TGTGCCACCAGCAGGGGAACTAGCGGCTCCTACAATGAGCAGTTCTTC. Translated: CATSRGTSGSYNEQFF.

The chain recombines TRBV6-1 with TRBJ2-1, with TRBD2 identical over 14 bases. V was clipped by 6 bases and J by 11 bases; unmatched bases: 12. There are 16 residues in the CDR3. Germline V lookup: CDR1 MNHNS, CDR2 SASEGT. In DNA, the CDR3 is TGTGCCAGCAGCTGGACTAGCGGGGGGAATACAATGCAGCAGTTCTTC. Translating gives CASSWTSGGNTMQQFF.

The gene calls are TRBV19 and TRBJ1-1; TRBD1 might be the D (5 bases). CDR3 length: 12 residues. Per germline, CDR1 LNHDA and CDR2 SQIVND (reference sequence). V lost 5 bases and J lost 7, with 11 bases in between. CDR3 sequence: CASSSGTGEAFF. In DNA form, the CDR3 reads TGTGCCAGTAGTTCCGGGACGGGTGAAGCTTTCTTT.

This chain uses TRBV2 with TRBJ2-7; TRBD1 matches at 7 bases. Germline CDR1 reads SNHLY; CDR2 reads FYNNEI. The CDR3 has 15 residues. Losses at the gene ends were 2 bases for V and 0 bases for J; bases not matched to a gene: 4. CDR3 in DNA: TGTGCCAGCAGTGAACCGGGACAGCTCTCCTACGAGCAGTACTTC. Amino acid sequence: CASSEPGQLSYEQYF.

In this sample, this clonotype turned up a few times. The chain has TRBV11-3 and TRBJ1-6; maybe TRBD1 (6 bases). Germline CDR1 reads SGHNT; CDR2 reads YENEEA. CDR3 length equals 14 residues. Trimming stripped 3 bases from V and 4 bases from J, with 7 bases between. The CDR3 DNA reads as TGTGCCAGCAGCTTGGACAGTTATAATTCACCCCTCCACTTT. The encoded protein is CASSLDSYNSPLHF.

V gene TRBV7-9 combines with J gene TRBJ1-1; D is unclear. The CDR3 is 14 amino acids. Germline CDR1 reads SEHNR; CDR2 reads FQNEAQ (reference sequence). Trimming took 1 base from V and 5 from J, leaving 11 bases between them. The CDR3 is CASSLERAGTEAFF. The CDR3 DNA is TGTGCCAGCAGCTTAGAGCGGGCTGGGACTGAAGCTTTCTTT.

The chain uses TRBV11-3 and TRBJ1-6, with D perhaps matching TRBD1 (6 bases). The V gene's germline CDR1 is SGHNT and CDR2 YENEEA. The V end was cut by 3 bases, the J end by 7 bases, with 10 bases between. The CDR3 loop spans 14 amino acids. This chain's CDR3 is CASSFRTANSPLHF. The CDR3 DNA reads as TGTGCCAGCAGCTTTCGGACAGCAAATTCACCCCTCCACTTT.

The chain couples TRBV2 to TRBJ2-7, with unresolved D. Germline V gene lookup returns CDR1 SNHLY and CDR2 FYNNEI. The CDR3 spans 11 residues. V was cut by 5 bases and J by 2 bases, with 4 bases left in between. The chain's CDR3 is CASSNTYEQYF. The CDR3 coding sequence is TGTGCCAGCAGTAATACCTACGAGCAGTACTTC.

The rearrangement uses TRBV7-2 and TRBJ1-5, with 8 bases that match TRBD1. V lost 5 bases, J lost 7 bases, and 7 bases stayed unmatched. CDR1 is SGHTA, CDR2 FQGNSA, per germline. This CDR3 comprises 14 residues. The CDR3 reads CASSLDRGGQPQHF. The CDR3 DNA reads TGTGCCAGCAGCCTCGACAGGGGCGGGCAGCCCCAGCATTTT. The full variable domain, with the rest looked up from reference TRBV7-2 and TRBJ1-5, is GAGVSQSPSNKVTEKGKDVELRCDPISGHTALYWYRQSLGQGLEFLIYFQGNSAPDKSGLPSDRFSAERTGGSVSTLTIQRTQQEDSAVYLCASSLDRGGQPQHFGDGTRLSIL.

This chain joins TRBV6-1 and TRBJ1-1; no clear D gene. The V and J ends lost 5 bases and 2 bases respectively, with 9 bases between them. The germline CDR1 and CDR2 sequences are MNHNS and SASEGT. The CDR3 contains 13 residues. CDR3 residues: CASSKEANTEAFF. For the CDR3, the DNA is TGTGCCAGCAGTAAGGAGGCTAACACTGAAGCTTTCTTT.

The CDR3 spells CASSHTVLTYGYTF. In DNA, the CDR3 is TGTGCCAGCAGTCACACCGTACTAACCTATGGCTACACCTTC. V gene TRBV12-3 or TRBV12-4 combines with J gene TRBJ1-2; unclear D gene. The CDR3 is made up of 14 amino acids. The V and J ends lost 5 bases and 4 bases respectively, with 14 bases between them.

The V and J genes are TRBV18 and TRBJ1-2, with D perhaps matching TRBD1 (6 bases). There are 15 residues in the CDR3. Per germline, CDR1 KGHSH and CDR2 LQKENI. The ends were cut back, 2 bases at V and 4 bases at J, with 14 bases in the middle. CDR3 DNA: TGTGCCAGCTCACCATCGGACAGTCTCTTCTATGGCTACACCTTC. Translated, it gives CASSPSDSLFYGYTF.

The rearrangement links TRBV6-5 to TRBJ2-1; D ambiguous. Deletions cut 2 bases from V and 2 bases from J, with 10 bases between. Germline CDR1 reads MNHEY; CDR2 reads SVGAGI. This CDR3 is 15 amino acids long. The CDR3 is CASSYVQEPYNEQFF. The CDR3 DNA reads TGTGCCAGCAGTTACGTCCAGGAGCCCTACAATGAGCAGTTCTTC.

This clonotype has more than one count but fewer than ten. The rearrangement uses TRBV6-1 and TRBJ1-4; TRBD1 might be the D (5 bases). From germline, CDR1 is MNHNS and CDR2 SASEGT. V was shortened by 4 bases and J by 8 bases, with 11 bases between the two germline ends. The CDR3 is made up of 13 amino acids. The CDR3 is CASSGTRQEKLFF. The CDR3, as DNA: TGTGCCAGCAGTGGGACTCGACAGGAAAAACTGTTTTTT.

The CDR3 here is CASSLGGPGTEAFF. The DNA for the CDR3 is TGTGCCAGCAGCTTAGGGGGGCCGGGGACTGAAGCTTTCTTT. The chain recombines TRBV7-9 with TRBJ1-1; tentatively, D is TRBD1 (6 bases). CDR1 is SEHNR and CDR2 is FQNEAQ in the germline V gene (reference sequence). The CDR3 contains 14 residues. Between the trimmed V and J ends, which lost 1 base and 5 bases, there was a span of 11 bases.

V and J are TRBV7-3 and TRBJ1-1; no clear D gene. From germline, CDR1 is SGHTA and CDR2 FQGTGA. Trimming shortened V by 5 bases and J by 1 base, and 14 bases separated the two germline ends. The CDR3 covers 15 residues. CDR3 region: CASSRNGLANTEAFF. CDR3 nucleotide sequence: TGTGCCAGCAGCCGAAACGGACTGGCGAACACTGAAGCTTTCTTT.

The chain uses TRBV5-4 and TRBJ2-3; 8 nucleotides agree with TRBD2. The V gene's germline CDR1 is SGHNT and CDR2 YYREEE (reference sequence). This CDR3 contains 17 residues. V was pared by 1 base and J by 5 bases, with 12 bases of the junction left unmatched. Here the CDR3 reads CASSLSQFSGKGDTQYF. The CDR3 nucleotides are TGTGCCAGCAGCTTGTCTCAGTTTAGCGGGAAAGGAGATACGCAGTATTTT. The full variable domain, completed using reference TRBV5-4 and TRBJ2-3, is ETGVTQSPTHLIKTRGQQVTLRCSSQSGHNTVSWYQQALGQGPQFIFQYYREEENGRGNFPPRFSGLQFPNYSSELNVNALELDDSALYLCASSLSQFSGKGDTQYFGPGTRLTVL.